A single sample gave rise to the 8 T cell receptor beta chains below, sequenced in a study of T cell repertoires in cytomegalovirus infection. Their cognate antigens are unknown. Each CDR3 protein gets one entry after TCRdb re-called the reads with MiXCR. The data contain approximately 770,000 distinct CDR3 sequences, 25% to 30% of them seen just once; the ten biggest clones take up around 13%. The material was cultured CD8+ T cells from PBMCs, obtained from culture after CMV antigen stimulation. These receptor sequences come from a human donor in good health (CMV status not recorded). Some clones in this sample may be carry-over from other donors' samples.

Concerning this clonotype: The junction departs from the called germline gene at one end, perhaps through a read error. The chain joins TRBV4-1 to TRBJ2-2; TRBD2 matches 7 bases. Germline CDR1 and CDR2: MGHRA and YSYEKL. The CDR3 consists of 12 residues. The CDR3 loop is CAVGLPTGELFF. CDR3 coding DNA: TGTGCCGTGGGACTACCCACCGGGGAGCTGTTTTTT.

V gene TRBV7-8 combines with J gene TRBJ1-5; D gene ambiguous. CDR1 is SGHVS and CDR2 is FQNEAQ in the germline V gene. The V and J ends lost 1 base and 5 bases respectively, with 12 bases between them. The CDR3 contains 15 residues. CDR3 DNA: TGTGCCAGCAGCTTAGATTGGCTGAGCGATCAGCCCCAGCATTTT. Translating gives CASSLDWLSDQPQHF.

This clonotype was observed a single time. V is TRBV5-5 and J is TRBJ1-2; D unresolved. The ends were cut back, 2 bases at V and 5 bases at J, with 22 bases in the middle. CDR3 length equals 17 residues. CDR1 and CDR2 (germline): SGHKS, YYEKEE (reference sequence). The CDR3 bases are TGTGCCAGCAGCTTACTCCCGTTGATGGGCATTAGGTATGGCTACACCTTC. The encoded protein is CASSLLPLMGIRYGYTF.

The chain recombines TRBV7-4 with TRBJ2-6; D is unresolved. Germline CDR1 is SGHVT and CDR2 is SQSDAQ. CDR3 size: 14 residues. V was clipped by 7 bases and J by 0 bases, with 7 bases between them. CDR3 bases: TGTGCCAGCATGGGGTACTCTGGGGCCAACGTCCTGACTTTC. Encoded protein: CASMGYSGANVLTF.

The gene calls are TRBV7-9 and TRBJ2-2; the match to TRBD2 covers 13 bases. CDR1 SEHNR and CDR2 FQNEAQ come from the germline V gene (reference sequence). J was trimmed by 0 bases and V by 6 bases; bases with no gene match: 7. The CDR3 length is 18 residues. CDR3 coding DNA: TGTGCCAGCAGGGGGACGGGACTAGCGGGGACGAACACCGGGGAGCTGTTTTTT. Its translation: CASRGTGLAGTNTGELFF.

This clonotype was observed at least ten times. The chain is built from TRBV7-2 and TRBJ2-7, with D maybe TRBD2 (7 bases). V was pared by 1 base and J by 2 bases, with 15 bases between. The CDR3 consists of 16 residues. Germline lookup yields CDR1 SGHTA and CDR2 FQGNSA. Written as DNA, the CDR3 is TGTGCCAGCAGCTTAGTTGGGCGGGGGCCGACCTACGAGCAGTACTTC. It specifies CASSLVGRGPTYEQYF.

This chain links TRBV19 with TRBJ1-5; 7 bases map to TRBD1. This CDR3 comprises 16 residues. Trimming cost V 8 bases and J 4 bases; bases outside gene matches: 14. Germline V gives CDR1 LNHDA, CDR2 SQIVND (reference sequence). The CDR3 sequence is CASQPAGTANNQPQHF. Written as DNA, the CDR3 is TGTGCCAGTCAACCAGCCGGGACAGCTAATAATCAGCCCCAGCATTTT.

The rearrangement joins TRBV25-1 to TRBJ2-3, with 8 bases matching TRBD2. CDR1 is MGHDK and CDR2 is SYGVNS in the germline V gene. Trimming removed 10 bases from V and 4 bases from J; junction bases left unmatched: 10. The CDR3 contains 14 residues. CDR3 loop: CATHRGGWADTQYF. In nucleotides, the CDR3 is TGTGCCACCCACCGCGGGGGGTGGGCAGATACGCAGTATTTT. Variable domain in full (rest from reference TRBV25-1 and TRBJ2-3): EADIYQTPRYLVIGTGKKITLECSQTMGHDKMYWYQQDPGMELHLIHYSYGVNSTEKGDLSSESTVSRIRTEHFPLTLESARPSHTSQYLCATHRGGWADTQYFGPGTRLTVL.